This T cell receptor (beta chain) came from a study of sequential checkpoint blockade in melanoma. Whole-study context: First-line arms were nivolumab then ipilimumab, or the reverse, randomized 1:1.

The sample's treatment: randomized to nivolumab then ipilimumab (arm A) or the reverse (arm B). PBMC sorting kept live CD3+CD8+ cells without CD19 or CD56. The method was immunoSEQ multiplex PCR; TCRdb's version includes in-frame clones alone and lacks a portion of them. Of fewer than 45,000 clones in the sample, roughly 89% were seen once. Germline V gene sequence: CDR1 SGHRS, CDR2 YFSETQ. The CDR3 sequence is 15 residues long. Unmatched junction bases numbered 8, after V lost 4 bases and J lost 5 bases. The sequencing used CD8+ T cells sorted from blood (inferred from file names), collected from a patient given nivolumab and ipilimumab in sequence. The TCR originated in a human donor with melanoma. This chain links TRBV5-1 with TRBJ2-7; 11 nucleotides align to TRBD2. DNA of the CDR3: TGCGCCAGCAGCAGTAGCGGGAGGGCCGTGGACGAGCAGTACTTC. As protein: CASSSSGRAVDEQYF.